This paragraph reports one T cell receptor beta chain. The CDR3 length is 17 residues. Trimming shortened V by 0 bases and J by 1 base, and 15 bases separated the two germline ends. CDR1 is SGHVS and CDR2 is FNYEAQ in the germline V gene. In the original workflow: Estimation of nucleated cell counts relied on the amplification of reference gene primers. Assay used: immunoSEQ multiplex PCR; TCRdb lists only in-frame clones, some missing. V, J and clone size derive from that table, while D and trimming were established from the DNA sequence. The sample carries 150,000 to 250,000 clones, roughly 94% recorded once. The sample belongs to a study of blood T cell repertoires in COVID-19. Study-level background: COVID-19 samples, acute and convalescent, were from the United States, Italy and Spain. PBMCs, B-cell-depleted T cells, or T cells were the source of the cDNA or gDNA that made up the material.

The genes are TRBV7-6 and TRBJ1-2, with D possibly being TRBD1 (5 bases). Specimen: peripheral blood. This TCR came from a man aged 30 to 39 with COVID-19, enrolled during active disease. The CDR3 is CASSLAGGGGVNYGYTF. DNA of the CDR3: TGTGCCAGCAGCTTAGCTGGGGGGGGTGGTGTTAACTATGGCTACACCTTC.